Each of the 27 T cell receptor beta chains below was sequenced from the same sample in a study of blood T cell repertoires in COVID-19. Measured with immunoSEQ multiplex PCR; TCRdb has only the in-frame clones, and not every one. Among hundreds of thousands of clones listed, 84% were seen once. Specimen: peripheral blood. The receptor set was obtained from a woman older than 75 with active or convalescent COVID-19.

The gene calls are TRBV4-2 and TRBJ1-1, with 10 bases identical to TRBD1. The junction had 3 bases not matched to a gene; V was cut back by 4 bases and J by 1 base. The CDR3 has 15 amino acids. CDR1 and CDR2 (germline): LGHNA, YNFKEQ. The CDR3 nucleotides are TGTGCCAGCAGCCCGGGGGACAGGGGGAACACTGAAGCTTTCTTT. This translates into CASSPGDRGNTEAFF.

The V gene is TRBV14, the J gene TRBJ2-3; weak D call: TRBD2 (5 bases). Trimming took 1 base from V and 8 from J, leaving 7 bases between them. The CDR3 has 12 amino acids. From germline, CDR1 is SGHDN and CDR2 FVKESK. CDR3 protein: CASSQGRGTQYF. The CDR3 DNA sequence: TGTGCCAGCAGCCAAGGACGGGGTACGCAGTATTTT.

This clone was picked up one time. The chain employs TRBV28 and TRBJ1-2; the D is unclear. Trimming cost V 2 bases and J 3 bases, with 4 bases left between them. CDR1 is MDHEN, CDR2 SYDVKM, per germline. The CDR3 is made up of 12 amino acids. The CDR3 nucleotides read TGTGCCAGCAGTTTACAGGACTATGGCTACACCTTC. It yields the protein CASSLQDYGYTF.

This rearrangement joins TRBV4-2 to TRBJ2-5; possible D gene TRBD2, 7 bases. Trimming took 1 base from V and 2 from J, leaving 14 bases between them. The CDR3 sequence is 16 residues long. CDR1 is LGHNA and CDR2 is YNFKEQ in the germline V gene. CDR3 loop: CASSQGYSGTQETQYF. The CDR3 DNA follows: TGTGCCAGCAGCCAAGGGTACAGCGGGACACAAGAGACCCAGTACTTC.

This chain connects TRBV5-1 to TRBJ2-5, with TRBD2 identical over 14 bases. In germline, CDR1 is SGHRS, CDR2 YFSETQ. The CDR3 sequence is 16 residues long. The ends lost 4 bases at V and 3 bases at J; junction bases unmatched: 5. This chain's CDR3 is CASSTGLAGAEETQYF. In DNA form, the CDR3 reads TGCGCCAGCAGCACGGGACTAGCGGGAGCGGAAGAGACCCAGTACTTC.

The rearrangement uses TRBV12-5 and TRBJ2-6; possibly TRBD2 for D (6 bases). The CDR3 is made up of 17 amino acids. Germline V CDR1 and CDR2: LGHNT, FRNRAP. With 2 bases removed from V and 3 bases from J, the gap between germline ends came to 14 bases. CDR3 loop: CASGLTTPGVGANVLTF. In DNA form, the CDR3 reads TGTGCTAGTGGTTTGACCACCCCGGGGGTTGGGGCCAACGTCCTGACTTTC.

The chain uses TRBV25-1 and TRBJ1-1; 11 positions agree with TRBD1. Germline V gene lookup returns CDR1 MGHDK and CDR2 SYGVNS. CDR3 length equals 13 residues. The junction had 4 bases not matched to a gene; V was cut back by 8 bases and J by 5 bases. The CDR3 DNA follows: TGTGCCAGCGGGGACAGGGGGTGGACTGAAGCTTTCTTT. Translation: CASGDRGWTEAFF.

The chain uses TRBV6-2 or TRBV6-3 and TRBJ2-7; D gene unclear. V lost 3 bases and J 6 bases, leaving 18 bases between the germline ends. CDR3 length equals 15 residues. Germline CDR1 and CDR2: MNHEY and SVGEGT. CDR3: CASSYPAGSPGEQYF. The CDR3 DNA reads as TGTGCCAGCAGTTATCCCGCCGGGTCACCGGGCGAGCAGTACTTC.

The chain joins TRBV27 to TRBJ2-7; D is uncertain. CDR3 length: 14 residues. CDR1 and CDR2 from the germline V gene are MNHEY and SMNVEV (reference sequence). V was trimmed by 0 bases and J by 0 bases, leaving 6 bases between them. The CDR3 DNA sequence: TGTGCCAGCAGTTTATCGCTAGACTCCTACGAGCAGTACTTC. Amino acid sequence: CASSLSLDSYEQYF.

J is TRBJ2-1 and V is TRBV6-5, with D possibly matching TRBD2 (5 bases). The V gene lost 6 bases and the J gene lost 10 bases, with 16 bases spanning the gap. There are 13 residues in the CDR3. Germline loops: CDR1 MNHEY, CDR2 SVGAGI. The CDR3 nucleotides are TGTGCCAGCAGGAAAAGACGGGGAGAGGAGCAGTTCTTC. It specifies CASRKRRGEEQFF.

The chain joins TRBV3-1 (or the pseudogene TRBV3-2) to TRBJ2-1, with D possibly being TRBD2 (6 bases). V lost 1 base and J lost 0, with 10 bases in between. CDR3 length: 16 residues. The V gene's germline CDR1 is LGHDT and CDR2 YNNKEL (reference sequence). The CDR3 region is CASSQGRRDSYNEQFF. The CDR3 nucleotides read TGTGCCAGCAGCCAAGGACGGAGGGACTCCTACAATGAGCAGTTCTTC.

The chain employs TRBV6-2 or TRBV6-3 and TRBJ2-7, with 11 bases matching TRBD1. After removal of 2 bases from V and 2 bases from J, the junction contained 5 bases not matched to a gene. Germline assignment: CDR1 MNHEY and CDR2 SVGEGT. This CDR3 has 16 residues. CDR3 loop: CASSYGTGGAPYEQYF. DNA of the CDR3: TGTGCCAGCAGTTACGGGACAGGGGGGGCTCCCTACGAGCAGTACTTC.

The chain uses TRBV6-2 or TRBV6-3 and TRBJ1-1; no definite D call. Germline loops: CDR1 MNHEY, CDR2 SVGEGT. This CDR3 is built from 13 residues. Trimming left V 4 bases short and J 1 base short, with 7 bases between. DNA for the CDR3: TGTGCCAGCAGTTCGCACACGAACACTGAAGCTTTCTTT. Amino acids: CASSSHTNTEAFF.

This chain links TRBV18 with TRBJ1-2; D uncertain. Trimming shortened V by 4 bases and J by 2 bases, and 5 bases separated the two germline ends. Germline values: CDR1 KGHSH, CDR2 LQKENI. The CDR3 loop spans 12 amino acids. The CDR3 DNA is TGTGCCAGCTCACAAACAAACTATGGCTACACCTTC. Its protein product is CASSQTNYGYTF.

This clone was counted a few times. The chain links TRBV30 to TRBJ2-7, with D possibly matching TRBD1 (5 bases). The V end lost 1 base, the J end lost 1 base, and 8 bases lay between the germline ends. In germline, CDR1 is GTSNPN, CDR2 SVGIG (reference sequence). This CDR3 is 13 amino acids long. The CDR3 region is CAWSEDKSYEQYF. For the CDR3, the DNA is TGTGCCTGGAGTGAGGACAAGTCCTACGAGCAGTACTTC.

The chain employs TRBV11-2 and TRBJ1-5; no definite D call. Between the trimmed V and J ends, which lost 5 bases and 5 bases, there was a span of 10 bases. The CDR3 covers 13 residues. Germline assignment: CDR1 SGHAT and CDR2 FQNNGV. The CDR3 nucleotides read TGTGCCAGCAGCCCAGGTGGGCATCAGCCCCAGCATTTT. Amino acid sequence: CASSPGGHQPQHF.

V gene TRBV5-1 combines with J gene TRBJ2-7, with TRBD2 as a possible D gene (5 bases). This CDR3 contains 14 residues. The germline V and J ends were trimmed by 1 base and 1 base, with 9 bases remaining between them. Germline V gene data show CDR1 as SGHRS and CDR2 as YFSETQ. The CDR3 is CASSLIGESYEQYF. The CDR3 DNA sequence: TGCGCCAGCAGCTTGATCGGGGAGTCCTACGAGCAGTACTTC. The whole variable domain, remainder taken from reference TRBV5-1 and TRBJ2-7, is KAGVTQTPRYLIKTRGQQVTLSCSPISGHRSVSWYQQTPGQGLQFLFEYFSETQRNKGNFPGRFSGRQFSNSRSEMNVSTLELGDSALYLCASSLIGESYEQYFGPGTRLTVT.

The rearrangement links TRBV18 to TRBJ1-4, with 7 positions matching TRBD1. Per the germline V gene, CDR1 is KGHSH and CDR2 is LQKENI. The CDR3 has 16 residues. Germline trimming cut 2 bases from V and 5 bases from J; bases unmatched to any gene: 8. This chain's CDR3 is CASSPSRQGFNEKLFF. The CDR3 DNA is TGTGCCAGCTCACCATCCCGACAGGGCTTCAATGAAAAACTGTTTTTT. The full variable domain, completed using reference TRBV18 and TRBJ1-4, is NAGVMQNPRHLVRRRGQEARLRCSPMKGHSHVYWYRQLPEEGLKFMVYLQKENIIDESGMPKERFSAEFPKEGPSILRIQQVVRGDSAAYFCASSPSRQGFNEKLFFGSGTQLSVL.

This rearrangement joins TRBV4-3 to TRBJ1-5, with 11 bases that match TRBD1. V trimming: 0 bases; J trimming: 4 bases; junction bases outside the gene matches: 11. The CDR3 loop spans 19 amino acids. Germline lookup yields CDR1 LGHNA and CDR2 YSLEER. CDR3 amino acids: CASSQDLRPGDRGNQPQHF. For the CDR3, the DNA is TGCGCCAGCAGCCAAGATTTAAGGCCCGGGGACAGGGGGAATCAGCCCCAGCATTTT.

The chain uses TRBV6-6 and TRBJ1-2; D is uncertain. The CDR3 consists of 14 residues. CDR1 MNHNY and CDR2 SVGAGI come from the germline V gene (reference sequence). The V end was cut by 2 bases, the J end by 8 bases, with 15 bases between. For the CDR3, the DNA is TGTGCCAGCAGTTACGCGACTGGGTCGGTGGGCTACACCTTC. It yields the protein CASSYATGSVGYTF.

CDR3 coding DNA: TGTGCCAGCAGCCAAGACGGGGGGTCCAGGGAGACCCAGTACTTC. Its translation is CASSQDGGSRETQYF. The V gene is TRBV3-1 (or the pseudogene TRBV3-2), the J gene TRBJ2-5; 7 positions match TRBD2. CDR1 LGHDT and CDR2 YNNKEL come from the germline V gene (reference sequence). V lost 0 bases and J lost 5; bases outside the gene matches: 6. CDR3 length: 15 amino acids.

This clone appeared a single time. The V call is TRBV5-6, the J call TRBJ1-2; 7 bases agree with TRBD1. The CDR3 length is 15 residues. The ends lost 0 bases at V and 2 bases at J; junction bases unmatched: 4. In germline, CDR1 is SGHDT, CDR2 YYEEEE. This chain's CDR3 is CASSLGRGQNYGYTF. The DNA of the CDR3 is TGTGCCAGCAGCTTGGGGAGGGGGCAGAACTATGGCTACACCTTC.

The V call is TRBV5-6, the J call TRBJ1-3; D possibly corresponds to TRBD1 (6 bases). The CDR3 contains 14 residues. Trimming took 4 bases from V and 2 from J, leaving 10 bases between them. In germline, CDR1 is SGHDT, CDR2 YYEEEE. This CDR3 is CASSIQGAGNTIYF. The CDR3 DNA sequence: TGTGCCAGCAGCATACAGGGTGCTGGAAACACCATATATTTT.

The rearrangement links TRBV18 to TRBJ1-3, with D unresolved. This CDR3 contains 17 residues. V lost 3 bases, J lost 2 bases, and 17 bases lay in between. Germline CDR1 is KGHSH and CDR2 is LQKENI. CDR3 nucleotide sequence: TGTGCCAGCTCACCCTGGAGTCGGCAAACGACTGGAAACACCATATATTTT. The encoded protein is CASSPWSRQTTGNTIYF.

The rearrangement joins TRBV27 to TRBJ2-3; D not certain. The CDR3 sequence is 11 residues long. Trimming removed 8 bases at V and 1 base at J, with 4 bases between. The germline V gene encodes CDR1 MNHEY and CDR2 SMNVEV (reference sequence). Here the CDR3 DNA reads TGTGCCAGCGGGCGCACAGATACGCAGTATTTT. Residues: CASGRTDTQYF.

The V call is TRBV11-2, the J call TRBJ1-3; 8 bases agree with TRBD1. Looked up from germline, CDR1 is SGHAT and CDR2 is FQNNGV. CDR3 size: 14 residues. The V gene end was trimmed by 5 bases and the J gene end by 3 bases; junction bases not matched to a gene: 3. The CDR3 here is CASSHTGGGNTIYF. CDR3 DNA: TGTGCCAGCAGCCATACAGGGGGTGGAAACACCATATATTTT.

J is TRBJ2-7 and V is TRBV28; possible D gene TRBD1, 6 bases. The CDR3 consists of 13 residues. Per germline, CDR1 MDHEN and CDR2 SYDVKM. Trimming removed 2 bases at V and 13 bases at J, with 18 bases between. The CDR3 sequence is CASSLTPTQGTYF. The CDR3 nucleotides are TGTGCCAGCAGTTTAACCCCGACCCAGGGGACCTACTTC. Looking up the rest from reference TRBV28 and TRBJ2-7 gives the full variable domain: DVKVTQSSRYLVKRTGEKVFLECVQDMDHENMFWYRQDPGLGLRLIYFSYDVKMKEKGDIPEGYSVSREKKERFSLILESASTNQTSMYLCASSLTPTQGTYFGPGTRLTVT.